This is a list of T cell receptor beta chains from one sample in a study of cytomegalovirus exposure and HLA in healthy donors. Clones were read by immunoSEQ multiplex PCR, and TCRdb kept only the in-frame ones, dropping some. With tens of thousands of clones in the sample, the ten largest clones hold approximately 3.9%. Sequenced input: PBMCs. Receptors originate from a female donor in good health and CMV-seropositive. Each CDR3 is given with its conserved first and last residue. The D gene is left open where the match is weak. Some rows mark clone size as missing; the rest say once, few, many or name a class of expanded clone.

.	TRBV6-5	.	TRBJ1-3	CASSQNGNTIYF	TGTGCCAGCAGTCAGAATGGAAACACCATATATTTT
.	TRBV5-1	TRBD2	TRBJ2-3	CASSLVLAGADTQYF	TGCGCCAGCAGCTTGGTTCTAGCGGGGGCAGATACGCAGTATTTT
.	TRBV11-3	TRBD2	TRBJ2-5	CASSILAGAPGETQYF	TGTGCCAGCAGCATACTAGCGGGGGCTCCGGGAGAGACCCAGTACTTC
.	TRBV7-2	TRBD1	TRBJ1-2	CATWDRAIYGYTF	TGTGCCACCTGGGACAGGGCCATCTATGGCTACACCTTC
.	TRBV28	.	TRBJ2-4	CASSLVSEVNIQYF	TGTGCCAGCAGTTTAGTCTCCGAGGTGAACATTCAGTACTTC
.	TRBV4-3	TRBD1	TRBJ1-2	CASSPSGTGAYGYTF	TGCGCCAGCAGCCCTTCCGGGACAGGGGCCTATGGCTACACCTTC
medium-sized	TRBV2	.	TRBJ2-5	CASSPGQYF	TGTGCCAGCAGCCCGGGCCAGTACTTC
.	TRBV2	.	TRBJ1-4	CASRTTALPNEKLFF	TGTGCCAGCAGGACGACAGCCCTCCCTAATGAAAAACTGTTTTTT
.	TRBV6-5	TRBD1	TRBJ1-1	CASSPQTGSLTEAFF	TGTGCCAGCAGCCCCCAGACAGGGTCTCTCACTGAAGCTTTCTTT
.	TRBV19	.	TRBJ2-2	CASSWGANTGELFF	TGTGCCAGTAGTTGGGGGGCGAACACCGGGGAGCTGTTTTTT
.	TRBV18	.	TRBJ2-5	CASLRGETQYF	TGTGCCAGCCTGCGGGGAGAGACCCAGTACTTC
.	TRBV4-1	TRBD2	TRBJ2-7	CASSQLAGGFGGEQYF	TGCGCCAGCAGCCAACTTGCGGGGGGTTTTGGGGGGGAGCAGTACTTC
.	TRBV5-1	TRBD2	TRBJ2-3	CASRLGLAGGSTDTQYF	TGCGCCAGCAGACTTGGGTTAGCGGGGGGTAGCACAGATACGCAGTATTTT
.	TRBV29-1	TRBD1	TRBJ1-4	CSVGKNRGNNEKLFF	TGCAGCGTTGGAAAGAACAGGGGGAATAATGAAAAACTGTTTTTT
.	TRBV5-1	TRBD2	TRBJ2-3	CASSLRPSGLAGADTQYF	TGCGCCAGCAGCTTGAGGCCCTCGGGACTAGCGGGAGCAGATACGCAGTATTTT
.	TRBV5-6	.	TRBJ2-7	CASSFSSQGFAEQYF	TGTGCCAGCAGCTTTAGTTCACAGGGTTTTGCCGAGCAGTACTTC
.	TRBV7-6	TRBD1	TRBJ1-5	CASSHYRGDQPQHF	TGTGCCAGCAGCCACTACAGGGGGGATCAGCCCCAGCATTTT
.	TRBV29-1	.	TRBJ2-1	CSVEGGAQGGDNEQFF	TGCAGCGTTGAGGGGGGGGCACAGGGAGGGGACAATGAGCAGTTCTTC
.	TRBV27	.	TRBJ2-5	CASSLASEGPQYF	TGTGCCAGCAGTTTAGCTAGCGAGGGGCCCCAGTACTTC
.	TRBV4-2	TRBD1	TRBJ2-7	CASSLLSGQGAYEQYF	TGTGCCAGCAGCCTATTATCGGGACAGGGGGCCTACGAGCAGTACTTC
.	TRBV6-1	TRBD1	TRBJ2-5	CASSVRGTGGFQYF	TGTGCCAGCAGTGTGAGGGGGACAGGGGGCTTCCAGTACTTC
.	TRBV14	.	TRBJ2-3	CASSPLLIGGGRTDTQYF	TGTGCCAGCAGCCCACTGCTAATAGGAGGGGGCCGCACAGATACGCAGTATTTT
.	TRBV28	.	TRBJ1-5	CASKAGTSNQPQHF	TGTGCCAGCAAAGCGGGGACTAGCAATCAGCCCCAGCATTTT
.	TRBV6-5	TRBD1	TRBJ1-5	CASSSDRGVNQPQHF	TGTGCCAGCAGCTCGGACAGGGGGGTCAATCAGCCCCAGCATTTT
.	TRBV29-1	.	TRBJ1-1	CSVDFGVTTTEAFF	TGCAGCGTTGACTTCGGGGTTACAACCACTGAAGCTTTCTTT
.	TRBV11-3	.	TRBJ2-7	CASSILDRFYEQYF	TGTGCCAGCAGCATCCTTGACAGATTCTACGAGCAGTACTTC
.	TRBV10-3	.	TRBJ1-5	CAISDTGISNQPQHF	TGTGCCATCAGTGATACGGGGATTAGCAATCAGCCCCAGCATTTT
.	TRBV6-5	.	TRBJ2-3	CASRVTDTDKQYF	TGTGCCAGCAGGGTAACGGACACAGATAAGCAGTATTTT
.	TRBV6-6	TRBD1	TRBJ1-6	CASRTRDRVLAPLHF	TGTGCCAGCAGAACCCGGGACAGGGTATTGGCGCCCCTCCACTTT
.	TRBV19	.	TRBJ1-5	CASNTALGNQPQHF	TGTGCCAGTAATACCGCACTGGGCAATCAGCCCCAGCATTTT
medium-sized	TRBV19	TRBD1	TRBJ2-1	CASSPGTGAHEQFF	TGTGCCAGTAGCCCCGGGACAGGGGCGCATGAGCAGTTCTTC
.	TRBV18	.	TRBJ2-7	CASSPGDTDYEQYF	TGTGCCAGCTCACCAGGGGACACCGATTACGAGCAGTACTTC
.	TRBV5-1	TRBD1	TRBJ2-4	CASSPTDRDVGIQYF	TGCGCCAGCAGCCCAACCGACAGGGACGTGGGCATTCAGTACTTC
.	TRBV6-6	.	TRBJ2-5	CASSRPPGETQYF	TGTGCCAGCAGCCGACCCCCGGGGGAGACCCAGTACTTC
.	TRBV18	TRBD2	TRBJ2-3	CASAERGPSTDTQYF	TGTGCCAGCGCCGAGCGGGGGCCGTCCACAGATACGCAGTATTTT
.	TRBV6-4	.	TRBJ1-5	CASTDIRDQPQHF	TGTGCCAGCACGGACATTCGGGATCAGCCCCAGCATTTT
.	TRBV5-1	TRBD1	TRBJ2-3	CASSEDRLDTQYF	TGCGCCAGCAGCGAGGACAGGCTGGATACGCAGTATTTT
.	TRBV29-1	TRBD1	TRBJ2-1	CSGRQGDNEQFF	TGCAGCGGTAGACAGGGTGACAATGAGCAGTTCTTC
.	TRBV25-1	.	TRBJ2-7	CASSGGHGYEQYF	TGTGCCAGCAGTGGGGGACACGGATACGAGCAGTACTTC
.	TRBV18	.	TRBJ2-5	CASSPVWGSQGHQETQYF	TGTGCCAGCTCACCGGTATGGGGCTCTCAAGGCCACCAAGAGACCCAGTACTTC
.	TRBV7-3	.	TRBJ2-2	CASSLDGHNTGELFF	TGTGCCAGCAGCTTAGATGGACACAACACCGGGGAGCTGTTTTTT
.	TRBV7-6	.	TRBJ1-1	CASSPQPSGDMNTEAFF	TGTGCCAGCAGTCCCCAACCTTCGGGAGACATGAACACTGAAGCTTTCTTT
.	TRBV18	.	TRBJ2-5	CASSANKFTGTQYF	TGTGCCAGCTCCGCTAACAAGTTTACAGGGACCCAGTACTTC
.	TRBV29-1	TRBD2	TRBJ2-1	CSASGRAAYNEQFF	TGCAGCGCAAGCGGGAGGGCCGCCTACAATGAGCAGTTCTTC
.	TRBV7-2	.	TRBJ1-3	CASSDSTSGNTIYF	TGTGCCAGCAGCGACAGCACCTCTGGAAACACCATATATTTT
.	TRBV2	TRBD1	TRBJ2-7	CASRGQANYEQYF	TGTGCCAGCAGGGGACAGGCGAACTACGAGCAGTACTTC
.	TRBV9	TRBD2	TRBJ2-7	CASSVASSGSEYEQYF	TGTGCCAGCAGCGTAGCTTCTAGCGGGAGTGAGTACGAGCAGTACTTC
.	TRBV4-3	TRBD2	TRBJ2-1	CASSQDLSSGGVTEQFF	TGCGCCAGCAGCCAAGACCTGTCTAGCGGGGGGGTGACTGAGCAGTTCTTC
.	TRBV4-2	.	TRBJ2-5	CASRPATSQENQYF	TGTGCCAGCCGCCCAGCGACCTCGCAAGAGAACCAGTACTTC
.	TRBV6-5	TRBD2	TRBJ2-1	CASSYGRVGQYEQFF	TGTGCCAGCAGTTACGGGAGGGTCGGGCAATATGAGCAGTTCTTC
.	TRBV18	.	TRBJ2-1	CASSPSRVSSYNEQFF	TGTGCCAGCTCACCAAGTCGCGTAAGCTCCTACAATGAGCAGTTCTTC
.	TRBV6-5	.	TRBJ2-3	CASSYFGGTDTQYF	TGTGCCAGCAGTTACTTTGGGGGGACAGATACGCAGTATTTT
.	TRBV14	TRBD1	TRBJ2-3	CASSTGGDTQYF	TGTGCCAGCAGCACAGGGGGCGATACGCAGTATTTT
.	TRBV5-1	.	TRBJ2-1	CASSAMTGFSSYNEQFF	TGCGCCAGCAGCGCTATGACAGGTTTTAGCTCCTACAATGAGCAGTTCTTC
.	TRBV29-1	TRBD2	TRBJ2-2	CSVVAGEVPGELFF	TGCAGCGTTGTAGCGGGAGAGGTTCCCGGGGAGCTGTTTTTT
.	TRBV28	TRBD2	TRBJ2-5	CASSAGLGRGETQYF	TGTGCCAGCAGTGCCGGACTAGGGCGTGGGGAGACCCAGTACTTC
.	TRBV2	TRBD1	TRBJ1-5	CASGRGQGIFGNQPQHF	TGTGCCAGCGGAAGGGGACAGGGGATATTTGGCAATCAGCCCCAGCATTTT